These 22 T cell receptor beta chains came from one sample sequenced in a study of blood T cell repertoires in COVID-19. Libraries were prepared by immunoSEQ multiplex PCR; TCRdb keeps only in-frame clonotypes and omits some of them. The sample lists about 190,000 clones; 86% were seen once. The sample comprised PBMCs or T cells enriched from blood (not recorded which). These receptors came from a woman in her twenties or thirties who had recovered from COVID-19.

This rearrangement joins TRBV7-3 to TRBJ2-1, with 7 positions matching TRBD2. Trimming at V came to 3 bases and at J to 7 bases, leaving 3 bases not matched to a gene. This CDR3 spans 13 amino acids. CDR1 and CDR2 (germline): SGHTA, FQGTGA. CDR3 amino acids: CASSFRDYNEQFF. The CDR3 DNA reads TGTGCCAGCAGCTTCCGGGACTATAATGAGCAGTTCTTC. Full variable domain (missing parts from reference TRBV7-3 and TRBJ2-1): GAGVSQTPSNKVTEKGKYVELRCDPISGHTALYWYRQSLGQGPEFLIYFQGTGAADDSGLPNDRFFAVRPEGSVSTLKIQRTERGDSAVYLCASSFRDYNEQFFGPGTRLTVL.

The gene calls are TRBV11-2 and TRBJ2-3, with D possibly matching TRBD2 (6 bases). This CDR3 comprises 16 residues. Trimming shortened V by 3 bases and J by 2 bases, and 15 bases separated the two germline ends. Germline values: CDR1 SGHAT, CDR2 FQNNGV. CDR3 region: CASSLVTGSATDTQYF. Written as DNA, the CDR3 is TGTGCCAGCAGCTTGGTGACCGGGAGTGCCACAGATACGCAGTATTTT.

The rearrangement joins TRBV7-2 to TRBJ1-2; 9 bases align to TRBD1. The ends lost 2 bases at V and 8 bases at J; junction bases unmatched: 12. Germline V gene data show CDR1 as SGHTA and CDR2 as FQGNSA. The CDR3 runs 16 residues. The CDR3 protein is CASSLSPDRGTRGYTF. CDR3 coding DNA: TGTGCCAGCAGCTTAAGTCCGGACAGGGGTACGAGGGGCTACACCTTC.

The chain combines TRBV5-4 with TRBJ1-1; a possible D gene is TRBD1 (5 bases). Per the germline V gene, CDR1 is SGHNT and CDR2 is YYREEE (reference sequence). The V gene lost 2 bases and the J gene lost 1 base, with 12 bases spanning the gap. This CDR3 region has 15 residues. This chain's CDR3 is CASSLTGRGNTEAFF. The CDR3 bases are TGTGCCAGCAGCTTAACCGGGAGGGGGAACACTGAAGCTTTCTTT.

This clone was seen a handful of times. This chain links TRBV7-2 with TRBJ2-1; weak D call: TRBD2 (5 bases). V shed 6 bases and J shed 8 bases, with 26 bases lying between them. From germline, CDR1 is SGHTA and CDR2 FQGNSA. The CDR3 is made up of 17 amino acids. The CDR3 coding sequence is TGTGCCAGCAGTTACGCAATTGGAGGTCATCGAGACTATGAGCAGTTCTTC. Its translation is CASSYAIGGHRDYEQFF.

This chain joins TRBV2 and TRBJ1-6; 7 positions match TRBD1. CDR3 length equals 14 residues. V dropped 8 bases and J dropped 5; count of bases not matched to a gene: 6. Germline V gene lookup returns CDR1 SNHLY and CDR2 FYNNEI. The CDR3 DNA reads as TGTGCCAGCCAGGGGGACGGGGATAATTCACCCCTCCACTTT. It encodes CASQGDGDNSPLHF.

The genes are TRBV9 and TRBJ2-1; possible D gene TRBD2, 6 bases. Germline lookup yields CDR1 SGDLS and CDR2 YYNGEE. Trimming removed 0 bases at V and 8 bases at J, with 15 bases between. The CDR3 length is 15 residues. The CDR3 DNA reads as TGTGCCAGCAGCGTAGGGGGGGAGCGAGGCCATGAGCAGTTCTTC. Encoded protein: CASSVGGERGHEQFF.

This chain connects TRBV19 to TRBJ2-7; TRBD2 matches 9 bases. The CDR3 sequence is 18 residues long. V dropped 1 base and J dropped 2; count of bases not matched to a gene: 12. The V gene's germline CDR1 is LNHDA and CDR2 SQIVND (reference sequence). Here the CDR3 reads CASSIGLRGTSTTYEQYF. Written as DNA, the CDR3 is TGTGCCAGTAGTATAGGTCTTCGGGGGACTAGCACAACCTACGAGCAGTACTTC.

The CDR3 DNA follows: TGCGCCAGCAGCCTGGATCCGTCAGTGAACAATCAGCCCCAGCATTTT. Protein: CASSLDPSVNNQPQHF. This sequence joins TRBV5-1 and TRBJ1-5, with D unresolved. Trimming cost V 4 bases and J 3 bases, with 17 bases left between them. The CDR3 is 16 amino acids. From germline, CDR1 is SGHRS and CDR2 YFSETQ.

This chain links TRBV6-5 with TRBJ2-7; TRBD2 might be the D (6 bases). The CDR3 runs 15 residues. V was clipped by 7 bases and J by 3 bases, with 19 bases between them. CDR1 is MNHEY and CDR2 is SVGAGI in the germline V gene. CDR3 nucleotide sequence: TGTGCCAGCATGACCGGGACTCCTTCCTACTACGAGCAGTACTTC. Translation gives CASMTGTPSYYEQYF.

This chain connects TRBV19 to TRBJ1-3; TRBD1 is a possible D gene (6 bases). The germline V and J ends were trimmed by 11 bases and 0 bases, with 17 bases remaining between them. The CDR3 runs to 15 residues. From germline, CDR1 is LNHDA and CDR2 SQIVND (reference sequence). CDR3 sequence: CAASAGVLSGNTIYF. The CDR3 DNA follows: TGTGCCGCCAGTGCAGGGGTGCTCTCTGGAAACACCATATATTTT.

This chain connects TRBV5-1 to TRBJ2-3, with TRBD2 identical over 13 bases. The CDR3 loop spans 18 amino acids. Germline CDR1 is SGHRS and CDR2 is YFSETQ. V was clipped by 4 bases and J by 0 bases; unmatched bases: 8. The chain's CDR3 is CASSPGLAGPGSTDTQYF. The DNA of the CDR3 is TGCGCCAGCAGCCCGGGACTAGCGGGACCCGGAAGCACAGATACGCAGTATTTT.

The V and J genes are TRBV10-3 and TRBJ1-4; TRBD1 agrees at 9 bases. The germline gives CDR1 ENHRY, CDR2 SYGVKD. CDR3 length: 18 residues. After removal of 4 bases from V and 2 bases from J, the junction contained 11 bases not matched to a gene. The CDR3 sequence is CAISATGGFGTTNEKLFF. The DNA for the CDR3 is TGTGCCATCAGTGCAACAGGGGGCTTCGGGACGACTAATGAAAAACTGTTTTTT.

The J gene is TRBJ1-2, the V gene TRBV28, with D maybe TRBD1 (5 bases). This CDR3 region has 14 residues. Germline values: CDR1 MDHEN, CDR2 SYDVKM. V dropped 3 bases and J dropped 7 bases, with 15 bases sitting between them. The CDR3 region is CASSFGGAGFGYTF. The CDR3, as DNA: TGTGCCAGCAGTTTTGGTGGGGCGGGGTTTGGCTACACCTTC.

The chain links TRBV11-3 to TRBJ2-1; perhaps TRBD1 as D (5 bases). Germline assignment: CDR1 SGHNT and CDR2 YENEEA. V was shortened by 1 base and J by 7 bases, with 14 bases between the two germline ends. This CDR3 is built from 15 residues. The CDR3 is CASSLGSSGRNEQFF. The CDR3 DNA reads TGTGCCAGCAGCTTAGGCTCCTCAGGGCGGAATGAGCAGTTCTTC.

The J gene is TRBJ2-7, the V gene TRBV18, with 8 nucleotides matching TRBD2. The germline CDR1 and CDR2 sequences are KGHSH and LQKENI. The ends lost 6 bases at V and 1 base at J; junction bases unmatched: 8. The CDR3 is made up of 15 amino acids. CDR3 protein: CASSPRAGESYEQYF. CDR3 nucleotide sequence: TGTGCCAGCTCGCCAAGAGCGGGAGAGTCCTACGAGCAGTACTTC.

CDR3 residues: CASSPAAGGFYEQYF. As DNA, the CDR3 is TGTGCCAGCAGCCCAGCAGCGGGAGGGTTTTACGAGCAGTACTTC. The chain joins TRBV7-9 to TRBJ2-7; the match to TRBD2 covers 10 bases. After removal of 5 bases from V and 4 bases from J, the junction contained 8 bases not matched to a gene. This CDR3 comprises 15 residues. Germline CDR1 and CDR2: SEHNR and FQNEAQ (reference sequence).

This chain connects TRBV6-5 to TRBJ2-7; D possibly corresponds to TRBD1 (6 bases). The CDR3 has 14 residues. The V end was cut by 8 bases, the J end by 1 base, with 15 bases between. Germline lookup yields CDR1 MNHEY and CDR2 SVGAGI. In DNA, the CDR3 is TGTGCCAGCCAGGGGCCAGGGAAGTCCTACGAGCAGTACTTC. It specifies CASQGPGKSYEQYF.

This sequence joins TRBV28 and TRBJ2-7; 12 bases line up with TRBD2. Germline CDR1 reads MDHEN; CDR2 reads SYDVKM. This CDR3 contains 16 residues. J lost 2 bases, V lost 4 bases, and 6 bases had no gene match. This CDR3 reads CASSSWTSGTPYEQYF. DNA for the CDR3: TGTGCCAGCAGTTCCTGGACTAGCGGGACCCCCTACGAGCAGTACTTC.

The chain recombines TRBV7-9 with TRBJ2-3, with 11 nucleotides matching TRBD1. This CDR3 is built from 16 residues. Per the germline V gene, CDR1 is SEHNR and CDR2 is FQNEAQ (reference sequence). Trimming took 3 bases from V and 3 from J; bases not matched to a gene: 5. In nucleotides, the CDR3 is TGTGCCAGCAGCTTCCCGGACAGGGGGCGGACAGATACGCAGTATTTT. Translation gives CASSFPDRGRTDTQYF.

The gene calls are TRBV28 and TRBJ1-1, with D possibly being TRBD1 (5 bases). Looked up from germline, CDR1 is MDHEN and CDR2 is SYDVKM. The CDR3 spans 14 residues. V was trimmed by 2 bases and J by 2 bases, leaving 9 bases between them. The CDR3 DNA sequence: TGTGCCAGCAGTTTAAGGCAGGGTAACACTGAAGCTTTCTTT. Translating it yields CASSLRQGNTEAFF.

The chain couples TRBV7-9 to TRBJ1-3; 7 bases agree with TRBD1. The CDR3 sequence is 17 residues long. V was pared by 3 bases and J by 0 bases, with 8 bases of the junction left unmatched. The germline CDR1 and CDR2 sequences are SEHNR and FQNEAQ (reference sequence). The CDR3 spells CASSFTGALSSGNTIYF. CDR3 nucleotides: TGTGCCAGCAGCTTCACAGGGGCCTTAAGCTCTGGAAACACCATATATTTT.